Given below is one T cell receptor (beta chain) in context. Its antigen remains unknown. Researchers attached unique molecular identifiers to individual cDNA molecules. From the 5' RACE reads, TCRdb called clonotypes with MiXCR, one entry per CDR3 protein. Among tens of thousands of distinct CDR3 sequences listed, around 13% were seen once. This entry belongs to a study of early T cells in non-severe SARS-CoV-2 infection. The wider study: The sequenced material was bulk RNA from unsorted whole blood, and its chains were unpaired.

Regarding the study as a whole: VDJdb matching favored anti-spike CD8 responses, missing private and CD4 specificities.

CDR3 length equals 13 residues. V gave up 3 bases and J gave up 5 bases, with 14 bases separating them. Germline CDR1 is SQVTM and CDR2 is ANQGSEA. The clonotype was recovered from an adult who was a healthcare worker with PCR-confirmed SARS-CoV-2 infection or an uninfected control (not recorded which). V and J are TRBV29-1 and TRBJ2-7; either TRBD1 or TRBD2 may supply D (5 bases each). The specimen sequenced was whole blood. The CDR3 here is CSVDSGTSDEQYF. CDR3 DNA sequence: TGCAGCGTTGACTCAGGGACGTCGGACGAGCAGTACTTC.